The T cell receptor (beta chain) under discussion was sequenced for a study of cytomegalovirus exposure and HLA in healthy donors. It was with 60 Vbeta and 13 Jbeta primers that the PCR ran. Measured with immunoSEQ multiplex PCR; TCRdb has only the in-frame clones, and not every one. The repertoire consists of approximately 190,000 clones, with over 70% occurring once and the leading ten covering 1.3%. The J segment lost 1 base and the V segment lost 2 bases, leaving 3 bases of the junction unmatched. The germline V gene has CDR1 MNHEY and CDR2 SVGAGI. The CDR3 extends over 16 amino acids. This clone was detected only once.

This receptor was obtained from a man in his thirties or forties in good health and CMV-seronegative. The sequenced material came from PBMCs. The chain employs TRBV6-5 and TRBJ1-1; 11 bases match TRBD1. CDR3: CASSYGTGGGNTEAFF. For the CDR3, the DNA is TGTGCCAGCAGTTACGGGACAGGGGGAGGGAACACTGAAGCTTTCTTT.